A selection of T cell receptor beta chains follows, all from one sample in a study of Graves' ophthalmopathy and Graves' hyperthyroidism. TCRdb redid the calling of the multiplex PCR reads with MiXCR, one entry per CDR3 protein. Here the sample spans some 1.1 million distinct CDR3 sequences, around a third being singletons. The sequenced material came from peripheral blood or thyroid tissue (not recorded which). The source of these receptors is an adult man with Graves' hyperthyroidism. The CDR3 runs from the conserved cysteine through the conserved F or W. D genes are given only for firm matches. Size values are once, few and many counts, or a class for expanded clones, and some rows have none.

TRBD1	TRBV29-1	TRBJ1-2	NA	CSVEGQAYGYTF	TGCAGCGTTGAGGGACAGGCCTATGGCTACACCTTC
TRBD1	TRBV29-1	TRBJ1-2	once	CSDDRGDGYTF	TGCAGCGACGACAGGGGGGATGGCTACACCTTC
TRBD1	TRBV10-2	TRBJ2-5	NA	CASSDFSRGQETQYF	TGCGCCAGCAGTGACTTCAGCAGGGGGCAAGAGACCCAGTACTTC
NA	TRBV29-1	TRBJ2-5	NA	CSAARDTNSGTQYF	TGCAGCGCGGCACGGGACACCAACTCGGGGACCCAGTACTTC
TRBD2	TRBV20-1	TRBJ2-5	few	CSAFPLAGGPETQYF	TGCAGTGCTTTCCCCTTAGCGGGGGGGCCAGAGACCCAGTACTTC
TRBD2	TRBV13	TRBJ2-7	many	CASSPASGRGEQYF	TGTGCCAGCAGTCCGGCTAGCGGGAGAGGTGAGCAGTACTTC
NA	TRBV29-1	TRBJ2-7	many	CSVAGALSSEQYF	TGCAGCGTTGCGGGGGCCCTCTCTTCCGAGCAGTACTTC
TRBD1	TRBV18	TRBJ2-5	NA	CASSPSDRGSQETQYF	TGTGCCAGCTCACCCTCAGACAGGGGGTCACAAGAGACCCAGTACTTC
TRBD1	TRBV7-2	TRBJ2-7	few	CASSGGQPAYEQYF	TGTGCCAGCAGCGGGGGACAGCCAGCCTACGAGCAGTACTTC
NA	TRBV9	TRBJ1-5	many	CASSGDNGPQHF	TGTGCCAGCAGCGGGGATAATGGGCCCCAGCATTTT
NA	TRBV19	TRBJ1-5	many	CAIPGLEGNQPQHF	TGTGCCATCCCAGGGCTCGAAGGCAATCAGCCCCAGCATTTT
NA	TRBV25-1	TRBJ1-1	many	CASSGWGLNTEAFF	TGTGCCAGCAGTGGATGGGGATTGAACACTGAAGCTTTCTTT
TRBD1	TRBV29-1	TRBJ1-2	many	CSVGVRGQEDYGYTF	TGCAGCGTTGGGGTTCGGGGACAGGAAGACTATGGCTACACCTTC
TRBD1	TRBV5-1	TRBJ2-7	many	CASSYYGQVEQYF	TGCGCCAGCAGCTACTACGGACAGGTCGAGCAGTACTTC
NA	TRBV5-1	TRBJ1-1	NA	CASSLAALTEAFF	TGTGCCAGCAGCTTGGCGGCGCTAACTGAAGCTTTCTTT
TRBD2	TRBV29-1	TRBJ2-3	few	CSVLNRAGGLLDTQYF	TGCAGCGTTCTGAATCGAGCGGGGGGGCTGCTAGATACGCAGTATTTT
NA	TRBV6-7	TRBJ1-3	NA	CASSANRASSGNTIYF	TGTGCCAGCAGTGCGAACAGGGCCAGCTCTGGAAACACCATATATTTT
NA	TRBV7-9	TRBJ1-6	NA	CASSTDTGAFHF	TGTGCCAGCAGCACCGACACCGGGGCCTTCCACTTT